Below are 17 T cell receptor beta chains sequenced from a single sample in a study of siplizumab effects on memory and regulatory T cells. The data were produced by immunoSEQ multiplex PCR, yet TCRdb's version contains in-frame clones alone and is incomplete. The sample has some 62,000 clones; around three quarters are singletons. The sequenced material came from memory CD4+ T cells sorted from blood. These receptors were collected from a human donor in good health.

CDR3 DNA sequence: TGTGCCAGCAGCGTCGATAGTTCTCGCTCTGGAAACACCATATATTTT. Its protein is CASSVDSSRSGNTIYF. The chain links TRBV9 to TRBJ1-3; D is unclear. CDR3 length: 16 amino acids. Germline values: CDR1 SGDLS, CDR2 YYNGEE. V dropped 2 bases and J dropped 0 bases, with 12 bases sitting between them.

For the CDR3, the DNA is TGTGCCAGCAGCTGGGTTTCGAACACCGGGGAGCTGTTTTTT. Its protein product is CASSWVSNTGELFF. This chain links TRBV7-3 with TRBJ2-2; unclear D gene. The CDR3 length is 14 residues. V was clipped by 4 bases and J by 0 bases, with 6 bases between them. Germline CDR1 and CDR2: SGHTA and FQGTGA.

In nucleotides, the CDR3 is TGCGCCAGCAGCCAAGGGGGCGGGGGAGGGGCAGATACGCAGTATTTT. This encodes CASSQGGGGGADTQYF. V gene TRBV4-3 combines with J gene TRBJ2-3; TRBD2 aligns across 7 bases. The germline CDR1 and CDR2 sequences are LGHNA and YSLEER. V trimming: 1 base; J trimming: 4 bases; junction bases outside the gene matches: 8. CDR3 size: 16 residues.

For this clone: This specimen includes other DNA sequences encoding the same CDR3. The DNA of the CDR3 is TGTGCCAGCAGCTTGGACGGAAACACCATATATTTT. Translating gives CASSLDGNTIYF. This rearrangement joins TRBV5-4 to TRBJ1-3; D ambiguous. The V end lost 0 bases, the J end lost 4 bases, and 2 bases lay between the germline ends. Looked up from germline, CDR1 is SGHNT and CDR2 is YYREEE (reference sequence). This CDR3 is 12 amino acids long.

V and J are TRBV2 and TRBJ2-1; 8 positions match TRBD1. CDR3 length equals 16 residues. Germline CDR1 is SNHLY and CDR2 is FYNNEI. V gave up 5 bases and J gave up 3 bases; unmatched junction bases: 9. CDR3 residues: CASSLRTGLLYNEQFF. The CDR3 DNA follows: TGTGCCAGCAGTCTACGGACAGGGCTGCTCTACAATGAGCAGTTCTTC.

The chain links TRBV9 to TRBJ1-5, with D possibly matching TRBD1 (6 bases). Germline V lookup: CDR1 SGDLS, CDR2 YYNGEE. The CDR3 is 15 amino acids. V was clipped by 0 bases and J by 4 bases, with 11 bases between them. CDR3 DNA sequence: TGTGCCAGCAGCGTAGAAGGACAGTTGAATCAGCCCCAGCATTTT. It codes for CASSVEGQLNQPQHF.

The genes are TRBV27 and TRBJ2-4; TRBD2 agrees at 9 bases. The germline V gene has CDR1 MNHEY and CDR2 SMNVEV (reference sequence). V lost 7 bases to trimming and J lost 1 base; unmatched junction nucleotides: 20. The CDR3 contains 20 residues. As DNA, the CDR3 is TGTGCCAGCATCCTCCACTGGGCAGCGGGGGGCGTAGGTGCCAAAAACATTCAGTACTTC. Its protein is CASILHWAAGGVGAKNIQYF.

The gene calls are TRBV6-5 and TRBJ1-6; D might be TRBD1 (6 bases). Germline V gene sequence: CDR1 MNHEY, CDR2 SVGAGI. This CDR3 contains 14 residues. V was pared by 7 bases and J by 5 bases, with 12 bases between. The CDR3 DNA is TGTGCCAGCATTTGGGACACAGATAATTCACCCCTCCACTTT. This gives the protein CASIWDTDNSPLHF.

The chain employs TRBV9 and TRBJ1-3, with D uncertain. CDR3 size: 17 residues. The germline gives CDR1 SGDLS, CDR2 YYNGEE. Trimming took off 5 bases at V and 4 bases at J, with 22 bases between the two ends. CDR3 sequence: CASSGYRAGSRGNTIYF. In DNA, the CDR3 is TGTGCCAGCAGTGGTTATCGAGCAGGCTCTAGGGGAAACACCATATATTTT. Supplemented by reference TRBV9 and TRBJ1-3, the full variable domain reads DSGVTQTPKHLITATGQRVTLRCSPRSGDLSVYWYQQSLDQGLQFLIQYYNGEERAKGNILERFSAQQFPDLHSELNLSSLELGDSALYFCASSGYRAGSRGNTIYFGEGSWLTVV.

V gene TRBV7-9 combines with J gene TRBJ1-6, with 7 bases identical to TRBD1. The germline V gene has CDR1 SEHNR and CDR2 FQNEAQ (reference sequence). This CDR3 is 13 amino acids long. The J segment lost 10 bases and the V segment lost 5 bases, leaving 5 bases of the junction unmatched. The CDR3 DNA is TGTGCCAGCAGCGAACAGGGGAGCTCACCCCTCCACTTT. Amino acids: CASSEQGSSPLHF.

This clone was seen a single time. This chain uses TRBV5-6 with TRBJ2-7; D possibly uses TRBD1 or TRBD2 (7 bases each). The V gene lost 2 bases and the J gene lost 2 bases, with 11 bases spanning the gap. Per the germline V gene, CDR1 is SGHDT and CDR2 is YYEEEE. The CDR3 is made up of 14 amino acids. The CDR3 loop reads CASSLQGTTYEQYF. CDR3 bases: TGTGCCAGCAGCTTACAGGGGACTACCTACGAGCAGTACTTC.

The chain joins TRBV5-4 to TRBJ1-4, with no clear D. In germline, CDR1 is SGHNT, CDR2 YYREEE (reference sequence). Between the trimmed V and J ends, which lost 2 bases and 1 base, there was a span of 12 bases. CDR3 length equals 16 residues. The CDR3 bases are TGTGCCAGCAGCTTCAAAGCACGAGGAACTAATGAAAAACTGTTTTTT. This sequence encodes CASSFKARGTNEKLFF.

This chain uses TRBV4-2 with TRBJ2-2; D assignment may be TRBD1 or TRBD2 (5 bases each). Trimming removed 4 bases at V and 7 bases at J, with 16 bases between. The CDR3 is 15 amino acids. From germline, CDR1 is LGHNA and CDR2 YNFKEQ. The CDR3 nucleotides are TGTGCCAGCAGCCGCCATCAAGAGGGGAGCGGGGAGCTGTTTTTT. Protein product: CASSRHQEGSGELFF.

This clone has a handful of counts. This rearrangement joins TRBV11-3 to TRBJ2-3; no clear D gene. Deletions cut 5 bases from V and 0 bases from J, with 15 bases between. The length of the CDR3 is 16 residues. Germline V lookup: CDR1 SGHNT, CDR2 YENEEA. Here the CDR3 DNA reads TGTGCCAGCAGCCCCGGGTACCTTGGAAGCACAGATACGCAGTATTTT. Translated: CASSPGYLGSTDTQYF.

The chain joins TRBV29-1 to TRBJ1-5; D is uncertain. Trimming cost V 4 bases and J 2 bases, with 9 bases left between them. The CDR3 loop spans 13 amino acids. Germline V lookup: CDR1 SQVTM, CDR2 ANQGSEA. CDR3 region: CSVVGSGNQPQHF. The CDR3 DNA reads TGCAGCGTTGTAGGGAGTGGCAATCAGCCCCAGCATTTT.

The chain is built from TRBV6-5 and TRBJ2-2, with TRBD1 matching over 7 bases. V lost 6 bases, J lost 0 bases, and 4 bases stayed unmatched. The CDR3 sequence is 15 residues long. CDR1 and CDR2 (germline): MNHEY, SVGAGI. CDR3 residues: CASRNRGSNTGELFF. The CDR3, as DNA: TGTGCCAGCAGGAACAGGGGCTCGAACACCGGGGAGCTGTTTTTT.

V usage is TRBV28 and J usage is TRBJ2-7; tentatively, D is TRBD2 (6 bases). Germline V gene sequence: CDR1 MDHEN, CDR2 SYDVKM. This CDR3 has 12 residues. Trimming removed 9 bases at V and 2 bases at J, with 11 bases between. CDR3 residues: CASSGLTYEQYF. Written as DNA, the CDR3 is TGTGCCAGTAGCGGATTAACCTACGAGCAGTACTTC.